The entry that follows covers one TCR beta chain sequence. It lacks a known antigen. Within one base of it there is no much larger clone, and no base qualities were kept. The collaborating institutions used their own protocols to collect whole blood in K2EDTA tubes. Collaborator samples were shipped for TCRbeta analysis as frozen whole blood, isolated PBMCs, or DNA extracted from either sample type. TCRbeta CDR3 regions were amplified from genomic DNA using the immunoSEQ Assay, a bias-controlled multiplex PCR. The paper's processing steps were these. The number of nucleated cells in each sample was estimated from the amplification of reference gene primers within the assay. To quantify the absolute abundance of each unique TCRbeta CDR3 rearrangement, sequence reads were collapsed and filtered. For each sample, productive Simpson clonality was calculated by taking the square root of Simpson's diversity index across productive rearrangements. Held by TCRdb, this immuneACCESS table contains in-frame sequences only and omits some clones. Under half of the omission traces to an unresolved V gene where checked; the cause of the rest is unknown. That table supplies the V and J calls and clone size; D and trimming were determined from the DNA. This sample has tens of thousands of clones in its table, and roughly 89% of those were observed once. About 4.3% of the sample is taken by the ten largest.

These data come from a study of blood T cell repertoires in COVID-19 (dated by TCRdb to 2018 to 2020). Turning to the overall study: Collaborator samples came from the United States, Italy and Spain and covered acute and convalescent phases of COVID-19. The prospective study material was composed of cDNA or gDNA derived from T cells, B-cell-depleted T cells, or PBMCs. Subjects who had been exposed to COVID-19, were actively infected with it, or had recovered from it provided the deeply sampled blood TCRbeta repertoires that made up the dataset. The repertoires were released in a freely available public database intended as a resource for research on the immune response to SARS-CoV-2. Samples were obtained from the ongoing ImmuneRACE study (first 160 participants) and from 950 to 1,500 subjects provided by 6 global collaborators. Nearly every sample came with metadata listing a de-identified subject ID, COVID-19 status, age in years and sex. Where available, HLA class I and class II types were taken from metadata supplied by the sample provider and were not determined by assay-based typing. Beyond this particular receptor, the publication reports: The amount of clinical and demographic metadata varied by source and participant and was provided uncurated.

Sequencing used peripheral blood. The sequence was collected from a woman of 80 years or more with active or convalescent COVID-19.

Here is the DNA: TGTGCCTGGAGTGAGGGACTCCACTACGAGCAGTACTTC. Its translation is CAWSEGLHYEQYF. The chain uses TRBV30 and TRBJ2-7; tentative D gene TRBD2, with 6 bases matching. The CDR3 starts with the cysteine, ends with the phenylalanine, and has 13 residues. Only the CDR3 DNA stays, 39 bases, in frame from base 1. V is cut by 1 base and J by 3 bases, and the space between the germline ends is 10 bases. CDR1 and CDR2, per the germline V gene (reference sequence), are GTSNPN and SVGIG.